These T cell receptor beta chains were read from a single sample in a study of vaccination and CD4 T cells after COVID-19. These receptors have no identified antigens. MiXCR, run by TCRdb on the PCR reads, gives a single entry per CDR3 protein. Found here are about 14,000 distinct CDR3 sequences, 52% of them singletons; the top ten hold 6.5% to 9.5%. The sequenced sample was CD4+ T cells from blood, cultured in vitro. These receptors originate from a human donor who had recovered from COVID-19. Each CDR3 is given with its conserved first and last residue. Fields, in order: J gene, V gene, clone size, D gene, CDR3 protein, CDR3 DNA. The D gene is left open where the match is weak. Rows may omit the clone size; those that give it use once, few, many or a size class.

j_gene: TRBJ1-5
v_gene: TRBV20-1
abundance: large
d_gene: -
CDR3aa: CSAPGRDRQPQHF
CDR3nt: TGCAGTGCCCCAGGGCGGGACCGCCAGCCCCAGCATTTT

j_gene: TRBJ1-2
v_gene: TRBV5-1
abundance: few
d_gene: -
CDR3aa: CASSQTGLKGYTF
CDR3nt: TGCGCCAGCAGCCAAACAGGGCTGAAGGGCTACACCTTC

j_gene: TRBJ2-7
v_gene: TRBV7-9
abundance: -
d_gene: TRBD1
CDR3aa: CASSLTGDEQYF
CDR3nt: TGTGCCAGCAGCTTGACAGGGGATGAGCAGTACTTC

j_gene: TRBJ1-4
v_gene: TRBV28
abundance: -
d_gene: -
CDR3aa: CASSLIRRQLATNEKLFF
CDR3nt: TGTGCCAGCAGTTTAATTCGGAGGCAGCTAGCAACTAATGAAAAACTGTTTTTT

j_gene: TRBJ2-2
v_gene: TRBV2
abundance: once
d_gene: TRBD1
CDR3aa: CASRGTGANTGELFF
CDR3nt: TGTGCCAGCAGAGGGACAGGGGCAAACACCGGGGAGCTGTTTTTT

j_gene: TRBJ1-5
v_gene: TRBV19
abundance: few
d_gene: -
CDR3aa: CASSTISDPRGQPQHF
CDR3nt: TGTGCCAGTAGTACTATCTCAGACCCGCGGGGTCAGCCCCAGCATTTT

j_gene: TRBJ2-7
v_gene: TRBV20-1
abundance: few
d_gene: -
CDR3aa: CSASPKAGEQYF
CDR3nt: TGCAGTGCTAGCCCAAAAGCGGGCGAGCAGTACTTC

j_gene: TRBJ2-3
v_gene: TRBV20-1
abundance: -
d_gene: -
CDR3aa: CSAVTRALGTDTQYF
CDR3nt: TGCAGTGCCGTGACTAGAGCACTAGGCACAGATACGCAGTATTTT

j_gene: TRBJ2-5
v_gene: TRBV24-1
abundance: -
d_gene: -
CDR3aa: CATSEPGKTQYF
CDR3nt: TGTGCCACCAGTGAACCGGGGAAGACCCAGTACTTC

j_gene: TRBJ1-2
v_gene: TRBV20-1
abundance: few
d_gene: TRBD1
CDR3aa: CSASGTGATTNYGYTF
CDR3nt: TGCAGTGCTAGCGGGACAGGGGCTACTACTAACTATGGCTACACCTTC

j_gene: TRBJ2-7
v_gene: TRBV6-5
abundance: large
d_gene: -
CDR3aa: CASSSSGSGEQYF
CDR3nt: TGTGCCAGCAGTTCCTCAGGGAGTGGGGAGCAGTACTTC

j_gene: TRBJ2-2
v_gene: TRBV7-8
abundance: few
d_gene: TRBD2
CDR3aa: CASSIAGDTGELFF
CDR3nt: TGTGCCAGCTCAATAGCGGGAGACACCGGGGAGCTGTTTTTT